This TCR beta chain emerged from a study of beta chain features in type 1 diabetes. Looked up from germline, CDR1 is KGHSH and CDR2 is LQKENI. The CDR3 has 13 amino acids. Trimming cost V 0 bases and J 5 bases, with 5 bases left between them. This clone was seen more than once but under ten times. CD4+ cells of the naive, central memory, regulatory and stem cell-like memory types were sorted via CD45RO/CCR7/CD25/CD127/CD95/CD27. The whole isolated RNA underwent reverse transcription, so sequencing captured expressed TCRB transcripts. Using immunoSEQ multiplex PCR, the repertoire was profiled, and TCRdb retains in-frame clones only, with some absent. The sample has hundreds of thousands of clones, 10% to 12% seen once.

Source material: naive CD4+ T cells from blood. The clonotype originates from a woman under 30 in good health. The chain joins TRBV18 to TRBJ2-4, with D perhaps being TRBD1 or TRBD2 (5 bases each). This CDR3 reads CASSPPGENIQYF. As DNA, the CDR3 is TGTGCCAGCTCACCACCGGGGGAAAACATTCAGTACTTC.